This passage covers 20 T cell receptor beta chains from one sample sequenced in a study of graft-versus-host responses after intestinal transplantation. Irradiated, violet-dye-labeled stimulator cells, approximately 200,000 in number, were plated with approximately 200,000 CFSE-labeled responder cells. Clones were read by immunoSEQ multiplex PCR, and TCRdb kept only the in-frame ones, dropping some. Among roughly 21,000 clones listed, about a third were seen once. The specimen was alloreactive CD8+ T cells from a mixed lymphocyte reaction culture, collected before intestinal transplant. Sample subset: CFSE-low proliferating T cells sorted from approximately 6-day pre-transplant mixed lymphocyte reaction (GvH or HvG direction). The receptor set was obtained from a human patient who received an intestinal transplant.

The chain recombines TRBV7-9 with TRBJ2-7; D possibly corresponds to TRBD2 (6 bases). This CDR3 has 15 residues. V gave up 5 bases and J gave up 5 bases, with 19 bases separating them. Germline CDR1 reads SEHNR; CDR2 reads FQNEAQ (reference sequence). In DNA form, the CDR3 reads TGTGCCAGCAGCCCCCACAGGAGGGCCCTGGACGAGCAGTACTTC. It encodes CASSPHRRALDEQYF.

The J gene is TRBJ2-1, the V gene TRBV6-1, with D possibly being TRBD1 (6 bases). The CDR3 length is 12 residues. CDR1 MNHNS and CDR2 SASEGT come from the germline V gene. The V end lost 5 bases, the J end lost 7 bases, and 9 bases lay between the germline ends. The CDR3 spells CASSSTGNEQFF. The CDR3 nucleotides are TGTGCCAGCAGTTCAACAGGGAATGAGCAGTTCTTC.

This clone has a handful of counts. The rearrangement links TRBV2 to TRBJ2-1, with a tentative D call TRBD1 (6 bases). In germline, CDR1 is SNHLY, CDR2 FYNNEI. V was pared by 6 bases and J by 5 bases, with 8 bases between. The CDR3 length is 12 residues. This CDR3 is CASSGQNNEQFF. CDR3 nucleotides: TGTGCCAGCAGCGGACAGAACAATGAGCAGTTCTTC. The whole variable domain, remainder taken from reference TRBV2 and TRBJ2-1, is EPEVTQTPSHQVTQMGQEVILRCVPISNHLYFYWYRQILGQKVEFLVSFYNNEISEKSEIFDDQFSVERPDGSNFTLKIRSTKLEDSAMYFCASSGQNNEQFFGPGTRLTVL.

CDR3 region: CASSSVIVEPQHF. The CDR3 DNA follows: TGTGCCAGTAGTTCAGTGATCGTGGAGCCCCAGCATTTT. This rearrangement joins TRBV19 to TRBJ1-5; no clear D. CDR1 is LNHDA and CDR2 is SQIVND in the germline V gene (reference sequence). V lost 5 bases to trimming and J lost 8 bases, with 13 bases between them. CDR3 size: 13 residues. Full variable domain (rest looked up from reference TRBV19 and TRBJ1-5): DGGITQSPKYLFRKEGQNVTLSCEQNLNHDAMYWYRQDPGQGLRLIYYSQIVNDFQKGDIAEGYSVSREKKESFPLTVTSAQKNPTAFYLCASSSVIVEPQHFGDGTRLSIL.

Of note for this clone: The CDR3 carries no conserved terminal phenylalanine or tryptophan, so it likely arises from a read error. The chain has TRBV27 and TRBJ1-2; possibly TRBD1 for D (6 bases). This CDR3 has 13 amino acids. Trimming removed 3 bases from V and 4 bases from J, with 9 bases in between. Germline CDR1 is MNHEY and CDR2 is SMNVEV (reference sequence). The CDR3 sequence: CASSFGGLYGYTS. In nucleotides, the CDR3 is TGTGCCAGCAGTTTTGGGGGCCTCTATGGCTACACCTCC.

The chain joins TRBV9 to TRBJ2-5; possibly TRBD1 or TRBD2 for D (5 bases each). Germline CDR1 is SGDLS and CDR2 is YYNGEE. Between the trimmed V and J ends, which lost 4 bases and 5 bases, there was a span of 24 bases. The CDR3 is 17 amino acids. This chain's CDR3 is CASSPRYLGPPRETQYF. The CDR3 region has the DNA TGTGCCAGCAGCCCACGTTATCTGGGACCCCCTCGGGAGACCCAGTACTTC. The full variable domain, in which reference TRBV9 and TRBJ2-5 provide the parts outside the CDR3, is DSGVTQTPKHLITATGQRVTLRCSPRSGDLSVYWYQQSLDQGLQFLIQYYNGEERAKGNILERFSAQQFPDLHSELNLSSLELGDSALYFCASSPRYLGPPRETQYFGPGTRLLVL.

By share, this clone ranks as medium-sized. The chain links TRBV4-2 to TRBJ2-7; either TRBD1 or TRBD2 may supply D (5 bases each). Trimming removed 0 bases from V and 0 bases from J, with 9 bases in between. Germline CDR1 is LGHNA and CDR2 is YNFKEQ. The CDR3 is made up of 15 amino acids. The chain's CDR3 is CASSQDPGSSYEQYF. CDR3 in DNA: TGTGCCAGCAGCCAAGATCCAGGGAGCTCCTACGAGCAGTACTTC.

V usage is TRBV6-6 and J usage is TRBJ2-7; tentatively, D is TRBD2 (5 bases). CDR3 size: 13 residues. Per the germline V gene, CDR1 is MNHNY and CDR2 is SVGAGI (reference sequence). V lost 6 bases, J lost 4 bases, and 13 bases lay in between. CDR3 region: CASSLLVGYEQYF. DNA for the CDR3: TGTGCCAGCAGCTTACTAGTTGGGTACGAGCAGTACTTC.

The V and J genes are TRBV29-1 and TRBJ2-1; the D call may be TRBD1 or TRBD2 (6 bases each). In germline, CDR1 is SQVTM, CDR2 ANQGSEA. The ends were cut back, 1 base at V and 0 bases at J, with 10 bases in the middle. CDR3 length: 15 amino acids. Written as DNA, the CDR3 is TGCAGCGTTGAAGGGGGGGCGAGCTCCTACAATGAGCAGTTCTTC. As protein: CSVEGGASSYNEQFF.

The CDR3: CASSGAWAGVSGYNEQFF. The DNA of the CDR3 is TGTGCCAGCAGCGGAGCCTGGGCGGGAGTAAGTGGTTACAATGAGCAGTTCTTC. V is TRBV11-2 and J is TRBJ2-1, with TRBD2 matching over 7 bases. Germline CDR1 is SGHAT and CDR2 is FQNNGV. Trimming cost V 5 bases and J 4 bases; bases outside gene matches: 17. The CDR3 loop spans 18 amino acids.

The chain combines TRBV13 with TRBJ1-2; maybe TRBD1 (5 bases). Germline V CDR1 and CDR2: PRHDT, FYEKMQ (reference sequence). The V gene lost 4 bases and the J gene lost 8 bases, with 20 bases spanning the gap. CDR3 length: 15 residues. The CDR3 region is CASSSRQWGSLGYTF. CDR3 in DNA: TGTGCCAGCAGCTCGAGACAGTGGGGAAGTTTAGGCTACACCTTC.

This clone was picked up a small number of times. This chain connects TRBV7-2 to TRBJ2-1; D call uncertain. The CDR3 covers 12 residues. The germline V and J ends were trimmed by 1 base and 16 bases, with 14 bases remaining between them. Germline assignment: CDR1 SGHTA and CDR2 FQGNSA. CDR3 bases: TGTGCCAGCAGCTTAGTTGGTGGTCCCCCCTTCTTC. Translation gives CASSLVGGPPFF.

The CDR3 DNA follows: TGTGCCAGCAGCCCTGACGGAGAGACCCAGTACTTC. It codes for CASSPDGETQYF. This rearrangement joins TRBV5-4 to TRBJ2-5; no firm D call. The CDR3 runs 12 residues. The germline V gene has CDR1 SGHNT and CDR2 YYREEE (reference sequence). V was trimmed by 4 bases and J by 4 bases, leaving 8 bases between them. Together with reference TRBV5-4 and TRBJ2-5, the CDR3 gives the full variable domain: ETGVTQSPTHLIKTRGQQVTLRCSSQSGHNTVSWYQQALGQGPQFIFQYYREEENGRGNFPPRFSGLQFPNYSSELNVNALELDDSALYLCASSPDGETQYFGPGTRLLVL.

This chain links TRBV19 with TRBJ1-1; D may be TRBD1 (5 bases). This CDR3 is built from 14 residues. Germline V gives CDR1 LNHDA, CDR2 SQIVND (reference sequence). V gave up 5 bases and J gave up 1 base, with 11 bases separating them. Written as DNA, the CDR3 is TGTGCCAGTAGTTATCCCGGGGGGAACACTGAAGCTTTCTTT. Its translation is CASSYPGGNTEAFF.

This clone has just a few counts. This rearrangement joins TRBV7-9 to TRBJ2-2; the D is unclear. V dropped 5 bases and J dropped 3 bases, with 16 bases sitting between them. In germline, CDR1 is SEHNR, CDR2 FQNEAQ (reference sequence). This CDR3 contains 16 residues. CDR3 amino acids: CASSPSQLADTGELFF. CDR3 DNA sequence: TGTGCCAGCAGCCCTTCCCAGTTGGCGGACACCGGGGAGCTGTTTTTT.

The chain couples TRBV7-2 to TRBJ1-2; D not resolved. The germline CDR1 and CDR2 sequences are SGHTA and FQGNSA. The germline V and J ends were trimmed by 5 bases and 4 bases, with 23 bases remaining between them. The CDR3 length is 17 residues. CDR3 DNA: TGTGCCAGCAGCAACGGAAACGGAGACGGAAAGACCTATGGCTACACCTTC. Translated: CASSNGNGDGKTYGYTF.

This clone was counted a few times. V and J are TRBV9 and TRBJ2-3; D gene ambiguous. CDR3 length: 15 amino acids. Germline V CDR1 and CDR2: SGDLS, YYNGEE. V gave up 4 bases and J gave up 1 base, with 13 bases separating them. CDR3 in amino acids: CASSTDGRGTDTQYF. The DNA of the CDR3 is TGTGCCAGCAGCACAGACGGTAGGGGCACAGATACGCAGTATTTT.

This clone is judged medium-sized (0.01 to 0.1%). The genes are TRBV9 and TRBJ2-1; D might be TRBD2 (7 bases). V gave up 4 bases and J gave up 0 bases, with 14 bases separating them. Germline V gene sequence: CDR1 SGDLS, CDR2 YYNGEE. The CDR3 is made up of 16 amino acids. CDR3 nucleotides: TGTGCCAGCAGCCCGAGGGGGGGAGCCTCCTACAATGAGCAGTTCTTC. Amino acid sequence: CASSPRGGASYNEQFF.

This chain connects TRBV6-5 to TRBJ2-2; D call uncertain. CDR1 and CDR2 (germline): MNHEY, SVGAGI. With 5 bases removed from V and 4 bases from J, the gap between germline ends came to 11 bases. This CDR3 has 14 residues. CDR3 sequence (DNA): TGTGCCAGCAGTGAAGATGTTGTCACCGGGGAGCTGTTTTTT. Protein sequence: CASSEDVVTGELFF.

A remark on this clone: A clone one base away is much larger, so this may be a read error. The J gene is TRBJ2-7, the V gene TRBV10-3, with D uncertain. CDR1 and CDR2 (germline): ENHRY, SYGVKD. V was clipped by 8 bases and J by 0 bases, with 8 bases between them. The CDR3 totals 12 residues. In nucleotides, the CDR3 is TGTGCCATCCGTGGGGACTCCTACGAGCAGTACTTC. Residues: CAIRGDSYEQYF.